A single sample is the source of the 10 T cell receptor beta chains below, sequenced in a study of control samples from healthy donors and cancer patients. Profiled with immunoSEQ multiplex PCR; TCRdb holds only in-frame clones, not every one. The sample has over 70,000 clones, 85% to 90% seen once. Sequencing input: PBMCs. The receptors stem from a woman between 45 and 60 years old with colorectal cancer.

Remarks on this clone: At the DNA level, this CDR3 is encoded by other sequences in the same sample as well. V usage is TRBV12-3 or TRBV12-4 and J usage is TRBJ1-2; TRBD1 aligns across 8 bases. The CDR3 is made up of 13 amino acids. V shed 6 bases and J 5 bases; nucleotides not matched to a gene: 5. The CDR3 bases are TGTGCCAGCAGCCCGGGACAGGATTATGGCTACACCTTC. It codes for CASSPGQDYGYTF.

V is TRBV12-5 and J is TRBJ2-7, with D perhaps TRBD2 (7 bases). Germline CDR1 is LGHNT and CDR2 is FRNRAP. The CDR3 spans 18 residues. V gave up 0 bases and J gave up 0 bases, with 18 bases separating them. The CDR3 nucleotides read TGTGCTAGTGGTTTGGTTAGGGTCGGGGGGCAAAGCTCCTACGAGCAGTACGTC. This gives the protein CASGLVRVGGQSSYEQYV.

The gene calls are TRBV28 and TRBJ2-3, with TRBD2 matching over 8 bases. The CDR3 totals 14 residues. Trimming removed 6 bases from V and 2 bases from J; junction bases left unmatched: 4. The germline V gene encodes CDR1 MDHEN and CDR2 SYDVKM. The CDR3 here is CASSAGGPTDTQYF. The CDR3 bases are TGTGCCAGCAGCGCGGGGGGCCCCACAGATACGCAGTATTTT.

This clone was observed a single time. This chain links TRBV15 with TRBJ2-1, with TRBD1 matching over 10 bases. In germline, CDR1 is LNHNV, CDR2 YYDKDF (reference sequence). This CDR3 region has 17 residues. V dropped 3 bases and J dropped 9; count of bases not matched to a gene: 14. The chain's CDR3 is CATSSQIGQGGIGEQFF. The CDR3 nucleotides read TGTGCCACCAGCAGCCAGATTGGACAGGGGGGGATTGGTGAGCAGTTCTTC. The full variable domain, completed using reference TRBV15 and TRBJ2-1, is DAMVIQNPRYQVTQFGKPVTLSCSQTLNHNVMYWYQQKSSQAPKLLFHYYDKDFNNEADTPDNFQSRRPNTSFCFLDIRSPGLGDTAMYLCATSSQIGQGGIGEQFFGPGTRLTVL.

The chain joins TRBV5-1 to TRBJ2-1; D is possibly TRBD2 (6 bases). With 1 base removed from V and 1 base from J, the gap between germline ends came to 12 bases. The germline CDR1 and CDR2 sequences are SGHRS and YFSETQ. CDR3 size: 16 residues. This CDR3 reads CASSLMGGGSYNEQFF. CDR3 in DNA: TGCGCCAGCAGCTTGATGGGGGGTGGGTCCTACAATGAGCAGTTCTTC.

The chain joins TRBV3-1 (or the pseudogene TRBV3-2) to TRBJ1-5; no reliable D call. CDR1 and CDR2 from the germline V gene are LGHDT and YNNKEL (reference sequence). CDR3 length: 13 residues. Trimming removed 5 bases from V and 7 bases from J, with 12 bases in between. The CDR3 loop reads CASSYGVEQPQHF. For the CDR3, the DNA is TGTGCCAGCAGCTACGGGGTCGAACAGCCCCAGCATTTT.

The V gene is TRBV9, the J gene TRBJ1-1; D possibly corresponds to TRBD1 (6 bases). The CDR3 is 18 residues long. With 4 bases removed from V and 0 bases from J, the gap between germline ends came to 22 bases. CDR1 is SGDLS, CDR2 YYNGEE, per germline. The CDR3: CASSPGDAPRPMNTEAFF. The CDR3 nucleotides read TGTGCCAGCAGCCCAGGGGACGCGCCTAGACCCATGAACACTGAAGCTTTCTTT.

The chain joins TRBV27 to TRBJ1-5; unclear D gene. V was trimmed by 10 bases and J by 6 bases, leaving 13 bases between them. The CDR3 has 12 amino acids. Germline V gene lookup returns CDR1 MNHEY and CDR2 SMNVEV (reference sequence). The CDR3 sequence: CATGKVGQPQHF. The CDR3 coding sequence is TGTGCCACCGGAAAGGTCGGTCAGCCCCAGCATTTT.

CDR3 in DNA: TGTGCCAGCAGTACGGGGGGGCCGTCAGAGACCCAGTACTTC. Amino acids: CASSTGGPSETQYF. The chain combines TRBV6-6 with TRBJ2-5; TRBD2 agrees at 8 bases. The germline gives CDR1 MNHNY, CDR2 SVGAGI (reference sequence). This CDR3 region has 14 residues. J was trimmed by 4 bases and V by 5 bases; bases with no gene match: 6.

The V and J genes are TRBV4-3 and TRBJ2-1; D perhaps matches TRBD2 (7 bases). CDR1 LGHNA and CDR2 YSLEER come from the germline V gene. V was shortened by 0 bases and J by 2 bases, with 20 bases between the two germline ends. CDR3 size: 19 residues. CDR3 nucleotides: TGCGCCAGCAGCCAAGATTGGGACGGGGGGCTCGAAGCCTACAATGAGCAGTTCTTC. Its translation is CASSQDWDGGLEAYNEQFF.